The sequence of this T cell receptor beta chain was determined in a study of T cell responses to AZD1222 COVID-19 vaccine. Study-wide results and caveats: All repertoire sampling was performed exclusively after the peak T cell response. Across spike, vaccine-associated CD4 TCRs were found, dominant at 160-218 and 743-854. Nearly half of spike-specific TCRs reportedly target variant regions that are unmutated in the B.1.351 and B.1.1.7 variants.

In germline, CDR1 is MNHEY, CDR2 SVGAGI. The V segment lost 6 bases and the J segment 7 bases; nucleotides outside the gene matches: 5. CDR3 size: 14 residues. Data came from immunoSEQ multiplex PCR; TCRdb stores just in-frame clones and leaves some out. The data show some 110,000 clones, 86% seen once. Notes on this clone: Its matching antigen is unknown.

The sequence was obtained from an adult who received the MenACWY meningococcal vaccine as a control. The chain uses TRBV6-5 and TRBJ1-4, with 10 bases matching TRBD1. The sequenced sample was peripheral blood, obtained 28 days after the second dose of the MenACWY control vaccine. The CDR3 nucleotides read TGTGCCAGCAGAGGGGGACAGGGGTTTGAAAAACTGTTTTTT. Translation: CASRGGQGFEKLFF.